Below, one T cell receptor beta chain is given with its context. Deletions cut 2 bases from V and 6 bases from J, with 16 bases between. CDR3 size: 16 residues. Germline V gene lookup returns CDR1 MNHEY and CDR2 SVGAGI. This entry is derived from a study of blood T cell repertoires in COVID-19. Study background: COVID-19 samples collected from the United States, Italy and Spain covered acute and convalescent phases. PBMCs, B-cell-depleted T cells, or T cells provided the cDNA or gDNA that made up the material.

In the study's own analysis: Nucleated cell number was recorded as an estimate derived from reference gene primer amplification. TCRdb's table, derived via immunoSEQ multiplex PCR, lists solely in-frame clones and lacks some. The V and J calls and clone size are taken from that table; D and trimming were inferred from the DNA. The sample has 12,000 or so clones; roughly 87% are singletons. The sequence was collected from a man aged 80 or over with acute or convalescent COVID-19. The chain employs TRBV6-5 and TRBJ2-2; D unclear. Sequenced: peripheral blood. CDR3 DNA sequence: TGTGCCAGCAGTTACCTAGATCGAGTAACGTCCGGGGAGCTGTTTTTT. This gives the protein CASSYLDRVTSGELFF.